This T cell receptor (beta chain) was recorded in a study of control samples from healthy donors and cancer patients. Assay: immunoSEQ multiplex PCR; the TCRdb copy retains only in-frame clones and omits some. The sample contains more than 25,000 clones, around 94% of which appear only once. This clone appeared a few times. Germline CDR1 is MNHEY and CDR2 is SVGAGI. The CDR3 covers 14 residues. Losses at the gene ends were 7 bases for V and 4 bases for J; bases not matched to a gene: 6. The sample taken for sequencing was blood. The V call is TRBV6-5, the J call TRBJ2-2; 7 nucleotides match TRBD1. The clonotype originates from a man aged 55 to 69 in good health. CDR3 nucleotides: TGTGCCAGCACACCGGGACAGTTCACCGGGGAGCTGTTTTTT. This encodes CASTPGQFTGELFF.